The sequence of this T cell receptor (beta chain) was determined in a study of human T cells and chemical hapten exposure. The time point denotes: patch test 1, 2 weeks after DPC sensitization. Treatment in this sample: therapeutic diphenylcyclopropenone sensitization with weekly scalp DPC. Deletions cut 1 base from V and 3 bases from J, with 16 bases between. The CDR3 contains 16 residues. Germline V CDR1 and CDR2: SGHRS, YFSETQ. This clonotype showed up many times. TCRdb re-called the RACE reads with MiXCR, one entry per CDR3 protein. The table lists around 380,000 distinct CDR3 sequences, around 5% of them singletons.

This sample comprised whole blood, obtained in connection with sensitization to the hapten diphenylcyclopropenone (DPC). The TCR sequence derives from a woman aged 45 to 65 with alopecia areata. Some clones in this sample may be carry-over from other donors' samples. The chain carries TRBV5-1 and TRBJ2-5; no clear D. CDR3 DNA: TGCGCCAGCAGCTTGAACCGGGCAGATCTAAAAGAGACCCAGTACTTC. Translating it yields CASSLNRADLKETQYF.